This entry lists 27 T cell receptor beta chains sequenced from one sample in a study of CD8 T cells in Susac syndrome. With random hexamers, about 0.45 to 1 ug RNA was reverse transcribed. TCRdb recomputed calls from the immunoSEQ multiplex PCR reads with MiXCR, one row per CDR3 protein. The sample includes fewer than 350,000 distinct CDR3 sequences, over 75% of them seen just once. The sequenced sample consisted of CD8+ T cells from PBMCs. The receptors here all came from a human donor with multiple sclerosis.

V gene TRBV30 combines with J gene TRBJ2-1; tentative D call: TRBD2 (5 bases). This CDR3 region has 12 residues. Germline CDR1 reads GTSNPN; CDR2 reads SVGIG (reference sequence). Trimming shortened V by 2 bases and J by 10 bases, and 12 bases separated the two germline ends. CDR3 in DNA: TGTGCCTGGAGTCTCGAGGGATGGGAGCAGTTCTTC. This gives the protein CAWSLEGWEQFF.

The J gene is TRBJ2-7, the V gene TRBV6-5; D is perhaps TRBD2 (6 bases). Germline CDR1 is MNHEY and CDR2 is SVGAGI. V was cut by 6 bases and J by 3 bases, with 12 bases left in between. This CDR3 spans 13 amino acids. Written as DNA, the CDR3 is TGTGCCAGCAGCGGAGGGCGTAGCTACGAGCAGTACTTC. Translating gives CASSGGRSYEQYF.

The chain links TRBV20-1 to TRBJ1-2; 8 bases align to TRBD1. Germline loops: CDR1 DFQATT, CDR2 SNEGSKA (reference sequence). V lost 3 bases and J lost 6; bases outside the gene matches: 6. The CDR3 covers 13 residues. CDR3 nucleotides: TGCAGTGCTAGTGGACAGGGCCCCAATGGCTACACCTTC. Its protein is CSASGQGPNGYTF.

This chain uses TRBV18 with TRBJ2-1; TRBD1 is a possible D gene (5 bases). The germline V gene encodes CDR1 KGHSH and CDR2 LQKENI. The CDR3 is 13 residues long. Deletions cut 4 bases from V and 8 bases from J, with 12 bases between. The CDR3 DNA sequence: TGTGCCAGCTCACGGACAAACCTGGATGAGCAGTTCTTC. Amino acid sequence: CASSRTNLDEQFF.

J is TRBJ2-3 and V is TRBV6-4; the D is unclear. Germline CDR1 reads MRHNA; CDR2 reads SNTAGT. Trimming shortened V by 3 bases and J by 0 bases, and 10 bases separated the two germline ends. The CDR3 has 15 amino acids. CDR3 region: CASSEGALSTDTQYF. The CDR3, as DNA: TGTGCCAGCAGTGAAGGCGCCCTAAGCACAGATACGCAGTATTTT.

The V and J genes are TRBV19 and TRBJ2-3; D unclear. V shed 3 bases and J shed 1 base, with 11 bases lying between them. CDR3 length: 15 amino acids. The germline V gene encodes CDR1 LNHDA and CDR2 SQIVND (reference sequence). CDR3 bases: TGTGCCAGTAGTATTACTTTCTTTGGCACAGATACGCAGTATTTT. It specifies CASSITFFGTDTQYF.

This clonotype has a single count. This chain links TRBV9 with TRBJ2-7, with 10 bases aligning to TRBD2. The V gene's germline CDR1 is SGDLS and CDR2 YYNGEE. Unmatched junction bases numbered 9, after V lost 0 bases and J lost 6 bases. The CDR3 consists of 16 residues. The CDR3 sequence: CASSVGIQREGSEQYF. The DNA for the CDR3 is TGTGCCAGCAGCGTAGGCATTCAGCGGGAGGGGAGCGAGCAGTACTTC.

V gene TRBV27 combines with J gene TRBJ2-1, with 9 positions matching TRBD2. V trimming: 5 bases; J trimming: 3 bases; junction bases outside the gene matches: 5. Germline V gene lookup returns CDR1 MNHEY and CDR2 SMNVEV (reference sequence). The CDR3 has 15 amino acids. The CDR3 DNA reads as TGTGCCAGCAGTCTTAGCGGGGGTGTCTACAATGAGCAGTTCTTC. It is translated as CASSLSGGVYNEQFF.

The chain carries TRBV5-1 and TRBJ2-2, with D hard to call. The length of the CDR3 is 13 residues. The V and J ends lost 0 bases and 7 bases respectively, with 7 bases between them. Germline-derived CDR1 and CDR2 are SGHRS and YFSETQ. In DNA form, the CDR3 reads TGCGCCAGCAGCTTGGCGGTGATCGGGGAGCTGTTTTTT. It translates to CASSLAVIGELFF.

The chain employs TRBV4-3 and TRBJ2-2; D assignment may be TRBD1 or TRBD2 (5 bases each). CDR1 LGHNA and CDR2 YSLEER come from the germline V gene. The CDR3 spans 15 residues. Between the trimmed V and J ends, which lost 1 base and 7 bases, there was a span of 13 bases. CDR3 nucleotide sequence: TGCGCCAGCAGCCAAGTATGGGGGTTCAACGGGGAGCTGTTTTTT. It yields the protein CASSQVWGFNGELFF.

V gene TRBV7-8 combines with J gene TRBJ1-5, with a tentative D call TRBD1 (6 bases). V lost 1 base, J lost 4 bases, and 17 bases lay in between. This CDR3 has 17 residues. Germline assignment: CDR1 SGHVS and CDR2 FQNEAQ. The chain's CDR3 is CASSLGMGLGGNQPQHF. In DNA form, the CDR3 reads TGTGCCAGCAGCTTAGGCATGGGCCTAGGGGGGAATCAGCCCCAGCATTTT.

For the CDR3, the DNA is TGTGCCATCAGTGTTCCAGGGACGGAGACCCAGTACTTC. Protein product: CAISVPGTETQYF. This rearrangement joins TRBV10-3 to TRBJ2-5, with D possibly being TRBD1 or TRBD2 (5 bases each). There are 13 residues in the CDR3. V gave up 4 bases and J gave up 5 bases, with 11 bases separating them. Germline-derived CDR1 and CDR2 are ENHRY and SYGVKD.

V and J are TRBV3-1 and TRBJ2-2; D gene uncertain. V was pared by 3 bases and J by 6 bases, with 11 bases between. This CDR3 is 14 amino acids long. The germline CDR1 and CDR2 sequences are LGHDT and YNNKEL (reference sequence). The CDR3 reads CASSQSHRSGELFF. CDR3 coding DNA: TGTGCCAGCAGCCAGTCTCATAGATCCGGGGAGCTGTTTTTT. The full variable domain, with the rest looked up from reference TRBV3-1 and TRBJ2-2, is DTAVSQTPKYLVTQMGNDKSIKCEQNLGHDTMYWYKQDSKKFLKIMFSYNNKELIINETVPNRFSPKSPDKAHLNLHINSLELGDSAVYFCASSQSHRSGELFFGEGSRLTVL.

This sequence joins TRBV6-2 or TRBV6-3 and TRBJ1-1; the match to TRBD1 covers 7 bases. V gave up 5 bases and J gave up 4 bases; unmatched junction bases: 7. Germline values: CDR1 MNHEY, CDR2 SVGEGT. The length of the CDR3 is 14 residues. The CDR3 DNA reads as TGTGCCAGCAGTCCACAGGGGATGGGCACTGAAGCTTTCTTT. Residues: CASSPQGMGTEAFF.

The V gene is TRBV7-2, the J gene TRBJ2-2; weak D call: TRBD1 (6 bases). This CDR3 is built from 14 residues. Germline CDR1 SGHTA, CDR2 FQGNSA. V was pared by 8 bases and J by 10 bases, with 20 bases between. The CDR3 loop reads CASQLGLGAPELFF. The DNA for the CDR3 is TGTGCCAGCCAGCTGGGATTGGGGGCCCCGGAGCTGTTTTTT.

This clonotype occurred once. The chain has TRBV6-2 or TRBV6-3 and TRBJ2-7, with 7 bases fitting TRBD1. V trimming: 6 bases; J trimming: 0 bases; junction bases outside the gene matches: 8. Germline V CDR1 and CDR2: MNHEY, SVGEGT. The CDR3 length is 15 residues. CDR3 sequence: CASRDWDSPSYEQYF. The CDR3 coding sequence is TGTGCCAGCAGAGACTGGGACAGTCCCTCCTACGAGCAGTACTTC.

DNA for the CDR3: TGTGCCAGCAGCTACTGGACTAGCGGGAGGGACGAGCAGTACTTC. Amino acids: CASSYWTSGRDEQYF. This chain uses TRBV4-2 with TRBJ2-7, with TRBD2 matching over 15 bases. The CDR3 extends over 15 amino acids. CDR1 and CDR2 (germline): LGHNA, YNFKEQ. The ends lost 5 bases at V and 5 bases at J; junction bases unmatched: 4.

The chain combines TRBV7-3 with TRBJ2-1; 11 nucleotides line up with TRBD2. The V gene end was trimmed by 5 bases and the J gene end by 5 bases; junction bases not matched to a gene: 5. The CDR3 consists of 15 residues. CDR1 is SGHTA, CDR2 FQGTGA, per germline. This CDR3 is CASSMTSGNHNEQFF. The CDR3 nucleotides are TGTGCCAGCAGCATGACTAGCGGGAATCACAATGAGCAGTTCTTC.

The rearrangement uses TRBV19 and TRBJ1-5; no reliable D call. The CDR3 is 12 amino acids. Between the trimmed V and J ends, which lost 7 bases and 2 bases, there was a span of 6 bases. Germline loops: CDR1 LNHDA, CDR2 SQIVND (reference sequence). This chain's CDR3 is CASKSGNQPQHF. CDR3 bases: TGTGCCAGTAAATCGGGCAATCAGCCCCAGCATTTT.

The chain combines TRBV7-6 with TRBJ2-3; D is uncertain. Per the germline V gene, CDR1 is SGHVS and CDR2 is FNYEAQ. Trimming shortened V by 2 bases and J by 8 bases, and 11 bases separated the two germline ends. This CDR3 comprises 13 residues. CDR3 sequence (DNA): TGTGCCAGCAGCTTATTTGAAATGCGTACGCAGTATTTT. This codes for CASSLFEMRTQYF.

This chain uses TRBV6-1 with TRBJ2-7; 12 bases align to TRBD2. V shed 3 bases and J 3 bases; nucleotides not matched to a gene: 9. The CDR3 runs 17 residues. From germline, CDR1 is MNHNS and CDR2 SASEGT. The DNA for the CDR3 is TGTGCCAGCAGTGAGCTACTAGCGGGGGGCGGAGTCTACGAGCAGTACTTC. Translation gives CASSELLAGGGVYEQYF.

This chain links TRBV19 with TRBJ2-1, with D possibly TRBD1 on 5 matching bases. V lost 3 bases to trimming and J lost 6 bases, with 21 bases between them. The germline CDR1 and CDR2 sequences are LNHDA and SQIVND (reference sequence). This CDR3 region has 17 residues. The CDR3 DNA follows: TGTGCCAGTAGTATGACGTTTGGCCCAACTACAGGCAATGAGCAGTTCTTC. The encoded protein is CASSMTFGPTTGNEQFF. Using reference TRBV19 and TRBJ2-1 for the parts outside the CDR3, the full variable domain is DGGITQSPKYLFRKEGQNVTLSCEQNLNHDAMYWYRQDPGQGLRLIYYSQIVNDFQKGDIAEGYSVSREKKESFPLTVTSAQKNPTAFYLCASSMTFGPTTGNEQFFGPGTRLTVL.

V usage is TRBV27 and J usage is TRBJ2-7; D gene unclear. Germline V CDR1 and CDR2: MNHEY, SMNVEV (reference sequence). V gave up 3 bases and J gave up 6 bases, with 15 bases separating them. This CDR3 region has 14 residues. DNA of the CDR3: TGTGCCAGCAGTTTGATACAGTCAGGTGGCGAGCAGTACTTC. It codes for CASSLIQSGGEQYF.

The DNA for the CDR3 is TGTGCCAGCAGTGAACTAGCGGGAGGGAGCACAGATACGCAGTATTTT. It is translated as CASSELAGGSTDTQYF. The chain links TRBV6-4 to TRBJ2-3, with 13 positions matching TRBD2. Germline V gene lookup returns CDR1 MRHNA and CDR2 SNTAGT. The CDR3 sequence is 16 residues long. With V trimmed by 3 bases and J by 0 bases, 0 bases remained unmatched.

Here the CDR3 reads CASTTGSYEQYF. DNA for the CDR3: TGTGCCAGCACCACGGGGTCCTACGAGCAGTACTTC. The gene calls are TRBV6-2 or TRBV6-3 and TRBJ2-7; D is possibly TRBD2 (5 bases). CDR3 size: 12 residues. The germline gives CDR1 MNHEY, CDR2 SVGEGT. Trimming stripped 7 bases from V and 1 base from J, with 8 bases between.

The chain links TRBV14 to TRBJ2-2; D could derive from TRBD1 or TRBD2 (6 bases each). This CDR3 contains 17 residues. Trimming pared 4 bases from V and 0 bases from J, leaving 15 bases between. From germline, CDR1 is SGHDN and CDR2 FVKESK. This CDR3 reads CASSPKRGVPNTGELFF. The CDR3 DNA reads TGTGCCAGCAGCCCCAAAAGGGGGGTCCCGAACACCGGGGAGCTGTTTTTT.

V usage is TRBV10-3 and J usage is TRBJ2-3; 7 bases align to TRBD2. V was pared by 0 bases and J by 4 bases, with 1 base of the junction left unmatched. The germline V gene has CDR1 ENHRY and CDR2 SYGVKD. The length of the CDR3 is 14 residues. CDR3 bases: TGTGCCATCAGTGAGTCGGGGGGGTCAGATACGCAGTATTTT. Its protein is CAISESGGSDTQYF.